This T cell receptor beta chain is from a study of T cell responses to AZD1222 COVID-19 vaccine. Turning to the study itself: Second-dose recipients at about 4 or about 12 weeks were treated as one pooled group.

Assay used: immunoSEQ multiplex PCR; TCRdb lists only in-frame clones, some missing. This sample has 110,000 to 150,000 clones; approximately 91% occur once, and the top ten carry roughly 4.7%. V lost 5 bases and J lost 8, with 12 bases in between. The CDR3 spans 12 residues. Germline V gene data show CDR1 as LNHDA and CDR2 as SQIVND (reference sequence). The sequences come from peripheral blood, collected on day 0 of AZD1222 vaccination. The chain carries TRBV19 and TRBJ1-2; TRBD1 is a possible D gene (5 bases). The origin of this receptor is an adult in good health. This chain's CDR3 is CASSLGREGYTF. The CDR3 DNA sequence: TGTGCCAGTAGTTTAGGCAGGGAGGGCTACACCTTC.